This T cell receptor beta chain emerged from a study of blood T cell repertoires in COVID-19. At the level of the study: Whether acute or convalescent, the COVID-19 samples came from the United States, Italy and Spain. Nucleic acid was either cDNA or gDNA, and it came from T cells, B-cell-depleted T cells, or PBMCs.

This CDR3 has 14 residues. TCRdb's table, derived via immunoSEQ multiplex PCR, lists solely in-frame clones and lacks some. The sample consists of approximately 93,000 clones, around 86% of them appearing once. This TCR came from a human donor in a cohort sampled during active COVID-19. Input material: peripheral blood. The rearrangement uses TRBV21-1 and TRBJ2-5; the D call of TRBD2 is as the table states it, not checked on the DNA. TRBV21-1 is designated a pseudogene. The CDR3 protein is CASSKVKAQETQYF. DNA of the CDR3: TGTGCCAGCAGCAAAGTGAAAGCACAAGAGACCCAGTACTTC.